This T cell receptor beta chain was captured in a study of T cell responses to AZD1222 COVID-19 vaccine listed by TCRdb under 2021. About the full investigation: Because spike-specific TCR depth and breadth did not differ between the two schedules, AZD1222 recipients who got a second dose at roughly 4 weeks were pooled with those who got a second dose at roughly 12 weeks. Trial participants were enrolled by age into 18-55, 56-69 and 70-plus year subgroups, with 148, 28 and 57 TCR-sequenced participants respectively. A total of roughly 240 trial participants underwent TCR sequencing, of whom approximately 210 received two doses of AZD1222 and some 25 received two doses of the MenACWY control vaccine.

Reading the label with the study, this specimen's time point is: baseline before first vaccination. Samples from vaccinated people were obtained from the UK trials COV001 and COV002, which included a single-blind randomized controlled phase 2/3 trial of AZD1222 (ChAdOx1 nCoV-19) in healthy adults. Trial participant PBMC samples were collected at day 0 and day 28 after the second dose for TCRbeta chain sequencing. The CDR3 regions of human TCRbeta chains were analyzed by immunosequencing. On the authors' methods: Repertoire TCRs were matched against a reference library of SARS-CoV-2-specific TCRs generated with the MIRA antigen-specificity platform. Breadth was defined as the fraction of unique TCRs that were SARS-CoV-2-associated. Depth was defined as the fraction of total T cells that were SARS-CoV-2-associated. Using the MIRA data, every spike-specific TCR was mapped to the spike region that the TCR reacted to and assigned to either a CD4 or a CD8 class. Log10-transformed breadth and depth values were compared by one-way ANOVA with Sidak's multiple comparisons tests. This immuneACCESS table, as held by TCRdb, lists in-frame sequences with V and J called but not all clones. Of the missing ones, under half trace to an unresolved V gene in checked studies; the others have no known cause. V, J and clone size reflect that table, while D and trimming were determined from the DNA. The sample records roughly 100,000 clones, 80% to 90% of which are singletons. Around 8.7% of the sample goes to the ten largest clones.

On this clone: Its antigen is still unknown. No much larger clone exists at a distance of one base, and base qualities are not known.

The germline V and J ends show losses of 1 base and 1 base respectively, and no gene match explains 5 bases of the junction. The CDR3 spans 17 residues, from the cysteine through the phenylalanine. CDR3 DNA is the only sequence kept; it has 51 bases, read in frame from the first base. CDR1 and CDR2 are read off the germline V gene as LGHNA and YSLEER. Findings and caveats that apply to the study as a whole: Vaccine-associated CD4 TCRs spanned the whole spike protein, with dominant responses in regions 160-218 and 743-854. Conclusions about previously exposed vaccinees are limited because only a handful of AZD1222 recipients were SARS-CoV-2 seropositive at baseline. The 56-69-year group was small, and its depth increase did not reach significance, likely because of low power. Participants were mostly white British and included more females than males, and it was suggested by the authors that clonal diversity may have been underestimated. After two AZD1222 doses, spike-specific TCR breadth and depth were significantly higher than at day 0 and than in MenACWY recipients. No day 14 peak-response samples were available, so repertoires were characterized only after the peak T cell response. Epitopes outside the regions mutated in the B.1.351 and B.1.1.7 variants were reportedly recognized by nearly half of the unique spike-specific TCRs.

In this chain, TRBV4-3 is recombined with TRBJ2-7; 12 of the junction bases match TRBD2. Here the sequenced sample was peripheral blood, taken on day 0 of AZD1222 vaccination. The sequence came from an adult in good health. CDR3 reads: CASSQGLAGAASYEQYF. DNA sequence: TGCGCCAGCAGCCAAGGACTAGCGGGAGCTGCATCCTACGAGCAGTACTTC.